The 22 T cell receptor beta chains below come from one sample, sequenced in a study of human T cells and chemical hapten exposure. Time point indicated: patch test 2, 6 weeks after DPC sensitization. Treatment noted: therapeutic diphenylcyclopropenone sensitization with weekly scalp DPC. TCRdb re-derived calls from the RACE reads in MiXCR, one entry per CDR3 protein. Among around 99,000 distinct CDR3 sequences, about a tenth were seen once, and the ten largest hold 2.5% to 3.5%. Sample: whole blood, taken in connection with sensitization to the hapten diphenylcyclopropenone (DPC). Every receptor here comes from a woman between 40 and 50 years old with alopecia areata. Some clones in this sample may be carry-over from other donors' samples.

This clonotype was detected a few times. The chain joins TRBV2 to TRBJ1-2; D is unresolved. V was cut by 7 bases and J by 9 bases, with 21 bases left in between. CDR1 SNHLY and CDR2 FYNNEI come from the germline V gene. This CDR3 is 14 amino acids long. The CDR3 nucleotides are TGTGCCAGCAATAACTGGGTCCAGGAGGCGCGCTACACCTTC. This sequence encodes CASNNWVQEARYTF.

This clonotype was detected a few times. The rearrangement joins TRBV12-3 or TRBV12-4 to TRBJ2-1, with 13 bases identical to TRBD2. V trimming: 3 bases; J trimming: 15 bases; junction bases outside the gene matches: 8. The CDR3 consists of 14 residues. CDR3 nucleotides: TGTGCCAGCAGTTTTACACTAGCGGGGGGGCCTCGGTTCTTC. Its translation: CASSFTLAGGPRFF.

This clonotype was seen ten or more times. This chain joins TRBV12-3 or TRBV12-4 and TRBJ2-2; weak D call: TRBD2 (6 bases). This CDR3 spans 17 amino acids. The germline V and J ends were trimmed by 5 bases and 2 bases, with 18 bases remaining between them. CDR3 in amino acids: CASSPLPRAGNTGELFF. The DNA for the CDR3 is TGTGCCAGCAGTCCCCTCCCACGAGCGGGCAACACCGGGGAGCTGTTTTTT.

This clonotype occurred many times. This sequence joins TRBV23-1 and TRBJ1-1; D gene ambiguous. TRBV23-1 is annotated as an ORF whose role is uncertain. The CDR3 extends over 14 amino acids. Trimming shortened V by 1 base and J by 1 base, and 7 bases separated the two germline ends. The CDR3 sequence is CASSQLRENTEAFF. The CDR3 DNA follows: TGCGCCAGCAGTCAATTACGGGAGAACACTGAAGCTTTCTTT.

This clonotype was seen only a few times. The CDR3 region is CASSFSTGGYEQYF. CDR3 DNA sequence: TGTGCCAGCAGTTTTTCGACAGGGGGGTACGAGCAGTACTTC. The V call is TRBV27, the J call TRBJ2-7; 9 positions match TRBD1. CDR3 length: 14 amino acids. Unmatched junction bases numbered 4, after V lost 3 bases and J lost 4 bases. The germline gives CDR1 MNHEY, CDR2 SMNVEV (reference sequence).

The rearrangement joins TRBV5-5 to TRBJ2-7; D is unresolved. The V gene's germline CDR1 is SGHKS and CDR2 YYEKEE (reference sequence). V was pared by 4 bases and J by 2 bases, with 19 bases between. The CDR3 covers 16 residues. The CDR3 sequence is CASSLAGFPATYEQYF. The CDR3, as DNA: TGTGCCAGCAGCCTGGCCGGGTTTCCCGCCACCTACGAGCAGTACTTC.

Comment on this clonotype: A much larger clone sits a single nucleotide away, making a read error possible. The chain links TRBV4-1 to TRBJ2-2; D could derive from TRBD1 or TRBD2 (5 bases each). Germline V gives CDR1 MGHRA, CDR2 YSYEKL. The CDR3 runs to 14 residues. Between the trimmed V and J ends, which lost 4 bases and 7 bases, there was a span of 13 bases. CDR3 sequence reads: CASSLGWGFGELFF. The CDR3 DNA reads TGCGCCAGCAGCCTCGGATGGGGGTTCGGGGAGCTGTTTTTT.

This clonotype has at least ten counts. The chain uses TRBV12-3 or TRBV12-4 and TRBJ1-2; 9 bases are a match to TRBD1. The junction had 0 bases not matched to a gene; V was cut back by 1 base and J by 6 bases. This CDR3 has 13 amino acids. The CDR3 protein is CASSLGQGDGYTF. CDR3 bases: TGTGCCAGCAGTTTAGGACAGGGGGATGGCTACACCTTC.

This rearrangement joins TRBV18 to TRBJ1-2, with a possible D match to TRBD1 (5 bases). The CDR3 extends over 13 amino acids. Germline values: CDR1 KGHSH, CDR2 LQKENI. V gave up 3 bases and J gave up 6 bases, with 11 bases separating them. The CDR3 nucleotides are TGTGCCAGCTCACCGGACCGGGGCCATGGCTACACCTTC. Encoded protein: CASSPDRGHGYTF.

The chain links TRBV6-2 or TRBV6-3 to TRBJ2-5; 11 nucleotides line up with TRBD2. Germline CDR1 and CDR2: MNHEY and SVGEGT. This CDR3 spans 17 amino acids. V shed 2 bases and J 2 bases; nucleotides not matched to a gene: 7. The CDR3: CASSYPRTSGSQETQYF. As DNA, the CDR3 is TGTGCCAGCAGTTACCCAAGGACTAGCGGGTCGCAAGAGACCCAGTACTTC.

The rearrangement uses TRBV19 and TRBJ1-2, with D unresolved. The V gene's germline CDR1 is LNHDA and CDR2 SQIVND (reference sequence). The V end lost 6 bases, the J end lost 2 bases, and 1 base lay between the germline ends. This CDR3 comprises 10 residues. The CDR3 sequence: CASRNYGYTF. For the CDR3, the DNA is TGTGCCAGTAGGAACTATGGCTACACCTTC.

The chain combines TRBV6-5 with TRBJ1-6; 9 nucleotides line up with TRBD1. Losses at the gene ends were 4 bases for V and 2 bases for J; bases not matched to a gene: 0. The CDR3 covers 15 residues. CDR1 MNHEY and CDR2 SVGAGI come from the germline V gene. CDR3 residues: CASSWTGAYNSPLHF. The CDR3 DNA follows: TGTGCCAGCAGTTGGACAGGGGCCTATAATTCACCCCTCCACTTT.

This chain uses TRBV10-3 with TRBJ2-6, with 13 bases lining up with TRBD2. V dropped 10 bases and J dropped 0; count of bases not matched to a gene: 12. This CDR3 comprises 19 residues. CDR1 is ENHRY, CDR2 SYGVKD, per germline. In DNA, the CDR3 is TGTGCCACCTCACTTACCGGGACTAGCGGGACCTCTGGGGCCAACGTCCTGACTTTC. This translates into CATSLTGTSGTSGANVLTF.

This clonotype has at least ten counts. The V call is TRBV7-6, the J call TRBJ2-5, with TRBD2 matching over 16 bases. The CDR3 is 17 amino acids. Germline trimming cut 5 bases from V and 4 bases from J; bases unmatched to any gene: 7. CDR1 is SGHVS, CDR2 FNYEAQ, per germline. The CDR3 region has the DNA TGTGCCAGCAGCACGGGACTAGCGGGGGGGCCCAGAGAGACCCAGTACTTC. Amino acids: CASSTGLAGGPRETQYF.

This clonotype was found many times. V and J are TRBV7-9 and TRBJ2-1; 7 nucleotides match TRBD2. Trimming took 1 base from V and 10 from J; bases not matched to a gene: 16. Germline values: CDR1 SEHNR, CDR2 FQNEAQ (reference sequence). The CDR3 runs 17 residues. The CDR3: CASSLEKGGTTVGEQFF. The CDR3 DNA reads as TGTGCCAGCAGCTTAGAGAAGGGCGGGACTACCGTAGGAGAGCAGTTCTTC.

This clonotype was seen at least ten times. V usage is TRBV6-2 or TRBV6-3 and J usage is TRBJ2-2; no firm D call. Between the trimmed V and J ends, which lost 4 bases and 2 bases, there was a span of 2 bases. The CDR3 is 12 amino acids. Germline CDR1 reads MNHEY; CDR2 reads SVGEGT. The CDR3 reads CASSSNTGELFF. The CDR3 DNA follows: TGTGCCAGCAGTTCCAACACCGGGGAGCTGTTTTTT.

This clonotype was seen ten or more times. The chain's CDR3 is CAIDAQANQPQHF. The CDR3 DNA reads as TGTGCCATCGATGCCCAGGCCAATCAGCCCCAGCATTTT. J is TRBJ1-5 and V is TRBV6-2 or TRBV6-3; D gene unclear. Looked up from germline, CDR1 is MNHEY and CDR2 is SVGEGT. Between the trimmed V and J ends, which lost 10 bases and 3 bases, there was a span of 13 bases. The CDR3 loop spans 13 amino acids.

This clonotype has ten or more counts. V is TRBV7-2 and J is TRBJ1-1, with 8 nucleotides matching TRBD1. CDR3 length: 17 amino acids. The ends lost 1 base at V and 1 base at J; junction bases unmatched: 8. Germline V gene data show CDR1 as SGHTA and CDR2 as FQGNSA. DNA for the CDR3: TGTGCCAGCAGCTTAGGGGAGACCAGGGGGCGGAACACTGAAGCTTTCTTT. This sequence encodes CASSLGETRGRNTEAFF.

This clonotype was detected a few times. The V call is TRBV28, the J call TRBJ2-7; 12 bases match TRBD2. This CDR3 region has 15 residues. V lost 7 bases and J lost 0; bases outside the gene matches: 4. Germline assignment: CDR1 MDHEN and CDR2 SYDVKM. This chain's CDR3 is CASTASGGVSYEQYF. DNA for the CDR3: TGTGCCAGCACCGCTAGCGGGGGGGTCTCCTACGAGCAGTACTTC.

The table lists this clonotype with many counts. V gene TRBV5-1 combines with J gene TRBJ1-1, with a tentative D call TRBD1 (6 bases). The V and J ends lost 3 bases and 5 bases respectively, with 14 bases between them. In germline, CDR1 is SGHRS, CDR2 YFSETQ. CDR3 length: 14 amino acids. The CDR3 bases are TGCGCCAGCAGCTCTTTGGGACAAAGGACTGAAGCTTTCTTT. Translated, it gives CASSSLGQRTEAFF. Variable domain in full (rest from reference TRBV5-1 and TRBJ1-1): KAGVTQTPRYLIKTRGQQVTLSCSPISGHRSVSWYQQTPGQGLQFLFEYFSETQRNKGNFPGRFSGRQFSNSRSEMNVSTLELGDSALYLCASSSLGQRTEAFFGQGTRLTVV.

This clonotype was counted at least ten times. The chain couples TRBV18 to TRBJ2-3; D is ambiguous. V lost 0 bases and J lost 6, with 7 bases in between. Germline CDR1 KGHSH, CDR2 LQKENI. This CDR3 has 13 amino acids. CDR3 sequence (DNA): TGTGCCAGCTCACCACCACCGTCCGATACGCAGTATTTT. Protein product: CASSPPPSDTQYF.

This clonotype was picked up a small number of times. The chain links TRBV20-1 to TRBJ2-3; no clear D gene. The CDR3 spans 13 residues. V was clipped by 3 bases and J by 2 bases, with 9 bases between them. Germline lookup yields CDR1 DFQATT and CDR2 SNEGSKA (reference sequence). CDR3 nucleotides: TGCAGTGCTAGGGTTTATGACACAGATACGCAGTATTTT. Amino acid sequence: CSARVYDTDTQYF.